This note documents a single T cell receptor beta chain sequence. No antigen is known for it. Germline loops: CDR1 SEHNR, CDR2 FQNEAQ (reference sequence). J gave up 7 bases and V 5 bases, and 11 bases lay outside the gene matches. CDR3 size: 16 residues. This sample stems from a study of shared clonotypes between healthy human individuals. Study-level findings and limits: With several donors compared, around 5% of naive CD4 clonotypes were shared. Rarefaction revealed incomplete sorted-subset sequencing despite large depth.

Sorted subsets were amplified in replicate PCRs using approximately 0.2 ug DNA, about 30,000 T cell genomes. Measured with immunoSEQ multiplex PCR; TCRdb has only the in-frame clones, and not every one. The sample shows fewer than 350,000 clones, 80% to 90% of them seen only once. The sequence came from a man between 18 and 35 years old in good health. J is TRBJ2-1 and V is TRBV7-9; TRBD2 agrees at 10 bases. The sequencing sample was made of memory CD8+ T cells sorted from blood. The sample's subset: CD45RO+ cells pooled with CCR7-negative TemRA cells. For the CDR3, the DNA is TGTGCCAGCAGCGGACGCACTAGCGGGAAAGTGAATGAGCAGTTCTTC. It codes for CASSGRTSGKVNEQFF. Filled out from reference TRBV7-9 and TRBJ2-1, the complete variable domain reads DTGVSQNPRHKITKRGQNVTFRCDPISEHNRLYWYRQTLGQGPEFLTYFQNEAQLEKSRLLSDRFSAERPKGSFSTLEIQRTEQGDSAMYLCASSGRTSGKVNEQFFGPGTRLTVL.